This T cell receptor beta chain was identified during a study of graft-versus-host responses after intestinal transplantation. Data came from immunoSEQ multiplex PCR; TCRdb stores just in-frame clones and leaves some out. This repertoire shows 90,000 to 150,000 clones, around 96% found once; its top ten account for roughly 3.5%. The germline V gene encodes CDR1 MDHEN and CDR2 SYDVKM. V dropped 10 bases and J dropped 7; count of bases not matched to a gene: 16. The CDR3 extends over 14 amino acids. As concerns this clone: The antigen is unknown.

The chain uses TRBV28 and TRBJ2-7, with 7 bases aligning to TRBD2. This material consisted of unstimulated CD8+ T cells sorted from spleen or lymph node cells, taken before intestinal transplant. This receptor was taken from a human donor who received an intestinal transplant. The CDR3: CATKAGLISGEQYF. CDR3 DNA: TGTGCCACTAAAGCGGGACTAATCTCGGGGGAGCAGTACTTC.